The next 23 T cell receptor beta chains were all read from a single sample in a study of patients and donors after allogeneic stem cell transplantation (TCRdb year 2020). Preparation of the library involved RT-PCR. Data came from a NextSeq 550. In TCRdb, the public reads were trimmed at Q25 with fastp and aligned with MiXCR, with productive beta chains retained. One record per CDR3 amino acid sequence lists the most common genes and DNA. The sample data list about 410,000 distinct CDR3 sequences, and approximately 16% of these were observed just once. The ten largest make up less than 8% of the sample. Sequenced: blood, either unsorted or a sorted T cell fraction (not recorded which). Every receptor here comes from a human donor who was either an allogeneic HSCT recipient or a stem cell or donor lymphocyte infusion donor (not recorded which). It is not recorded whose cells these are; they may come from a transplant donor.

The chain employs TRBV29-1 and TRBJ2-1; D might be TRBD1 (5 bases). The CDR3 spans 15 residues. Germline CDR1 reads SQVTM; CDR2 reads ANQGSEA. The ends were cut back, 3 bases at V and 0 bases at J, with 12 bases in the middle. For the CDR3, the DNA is TGCAGCGTTGATCTACCAGGGATCTCCTACAATGAGCAGTTCTTC. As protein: CSVDLPGISYNEQFF.

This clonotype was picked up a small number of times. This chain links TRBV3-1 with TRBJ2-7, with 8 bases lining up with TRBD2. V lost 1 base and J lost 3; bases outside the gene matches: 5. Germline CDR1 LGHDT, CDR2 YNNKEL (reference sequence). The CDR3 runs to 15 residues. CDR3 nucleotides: TGTGCCAGCAGCCAAGCCGGGGGGGCAGGCTACGAGCAGTACTTC. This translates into CASSQAGGAGYEQYF.

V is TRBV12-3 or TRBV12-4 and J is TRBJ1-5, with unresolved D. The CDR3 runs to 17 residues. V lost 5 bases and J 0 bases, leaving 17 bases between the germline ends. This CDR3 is CASSPLGSQNSNQPQHF. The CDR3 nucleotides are TGTGCCAGCAGTCCGCTGGGTTCTCAAAATAGCAATCAGCCCCAGCATTTT.

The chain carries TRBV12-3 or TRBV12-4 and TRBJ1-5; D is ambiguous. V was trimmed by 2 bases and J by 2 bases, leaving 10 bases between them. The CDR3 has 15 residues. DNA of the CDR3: TGTGCCAGCAGTTTAAAAGGCTTCGGCAATCAGCCCCAGCATTTT. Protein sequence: CASSLKGFGNQPQHF.

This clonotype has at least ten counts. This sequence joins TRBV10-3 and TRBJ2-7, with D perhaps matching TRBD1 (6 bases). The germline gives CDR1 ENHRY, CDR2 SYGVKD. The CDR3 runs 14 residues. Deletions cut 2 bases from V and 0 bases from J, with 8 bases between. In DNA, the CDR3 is TGTGCCATCAGTGAGCGGGACAACTCCTACGAGCAGTACTTC. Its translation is CAISERDNSYEQYF.

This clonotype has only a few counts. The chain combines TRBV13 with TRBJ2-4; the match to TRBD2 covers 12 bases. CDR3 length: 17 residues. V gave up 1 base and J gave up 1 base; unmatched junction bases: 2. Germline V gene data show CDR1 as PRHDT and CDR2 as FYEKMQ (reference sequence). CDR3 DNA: TGTGCCAGCAGCTTAGCAGGACTAGCGGGGGCCAAAAACATTCAGTACTTC. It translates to CASSLAGLAGAKNIQYF.

This CDR3 is CASRGLAGSYEQYF. In DNA form, the CDR3 reads TGTGCCAGCCGGGGACTAGCGGGATCCTACGAGCAGTACTTC. The chain combines TRBV27 with TRBJ2-7; TRBD2 matches at 13 bases. Germline-derived CDR1 and CDR2 are MNHEY and SMNVEV (reference sequence). The CDR3 length is 14 residues. V gave up 8 bases and J gave up 1 base; unmatched junction bases: 2.

CDR3: CASSLAGTGLNYGYTF. CDR3 DNA sequence: TGCGCCAGCAGCTTGGCCGGGACAGGGTTGAACTATGGCTACACCTTC. V is TRBV5-1 and J is TRBJ1-2; 9 bases line up with TRBD1. The germline CDR1 and CDR2 sequences are SGHRS and YFSETQ. The CDR3 runs 16 residues. Losses at the gene ends were 0 bases for V and 2 bases for J; bases not matched to a gene: 5.

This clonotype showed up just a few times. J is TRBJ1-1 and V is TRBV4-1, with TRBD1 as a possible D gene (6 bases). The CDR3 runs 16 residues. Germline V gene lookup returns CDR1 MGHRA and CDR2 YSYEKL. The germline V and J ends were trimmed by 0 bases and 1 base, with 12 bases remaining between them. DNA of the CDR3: TGCGCCAGCAGCCAAGATGACAGGTGGACGAACACTGAAGCTTTCTTT. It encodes CASSQDDRWTNTEAFF.

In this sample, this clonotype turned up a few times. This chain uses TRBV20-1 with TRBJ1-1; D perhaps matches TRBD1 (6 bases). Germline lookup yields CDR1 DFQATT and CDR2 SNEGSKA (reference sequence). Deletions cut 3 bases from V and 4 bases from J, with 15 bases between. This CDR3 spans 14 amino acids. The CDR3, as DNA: TGCAGTGCTAGGTTTCGGGGGGCGAGCACTGAAGCTTTCTTT. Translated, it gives CSARFRGASTEAFF.

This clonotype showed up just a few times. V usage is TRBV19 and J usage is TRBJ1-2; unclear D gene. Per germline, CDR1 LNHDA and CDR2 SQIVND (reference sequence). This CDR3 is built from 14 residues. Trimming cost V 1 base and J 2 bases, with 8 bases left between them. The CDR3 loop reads CASSIAHGNYGYTF. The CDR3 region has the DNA TGTGCCAGTAGTATAGCGCATGGGAACTATGGCTACACCTTC.

This CDR3 reads CSATGQGSYDEQFF. The CDR3 coding sequence is TGCAGTGCTACGGGACAGGGTAGTTACGATGAGCAGTTCTTC. The genes are TRBV20-1 and TRBJ2-1; 9 bases align to TRBD1. V lost 4 bases, J lost 8 bases, and 9 bases stayed unmatched. Germline-derived CDR1 and CDR2 are DFQATT and SNEGSKA (reference sequence). The CDR3 contains 14 residues.

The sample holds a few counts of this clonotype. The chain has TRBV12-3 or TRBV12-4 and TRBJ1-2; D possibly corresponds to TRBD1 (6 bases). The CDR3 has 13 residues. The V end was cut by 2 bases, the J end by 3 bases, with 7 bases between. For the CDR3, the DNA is TGTGCCAGCAGTTTAAGGGGGTACTATGGCTACACCTTC. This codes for CASSLRGYYGYTF.

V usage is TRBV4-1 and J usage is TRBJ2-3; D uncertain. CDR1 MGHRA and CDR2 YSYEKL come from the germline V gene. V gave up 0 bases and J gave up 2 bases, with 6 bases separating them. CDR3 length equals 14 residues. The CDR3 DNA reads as TGCGCCAGCAGCCAAGAAGGGAACACAGATACGCAGTATTTT. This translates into CASSQEGNTDTQYF.

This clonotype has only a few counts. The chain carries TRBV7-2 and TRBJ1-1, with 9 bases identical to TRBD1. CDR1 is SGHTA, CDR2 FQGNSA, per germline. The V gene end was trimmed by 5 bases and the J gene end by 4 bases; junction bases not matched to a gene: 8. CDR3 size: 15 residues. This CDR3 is CASSLPQGASTEAFF. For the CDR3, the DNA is TGTGCCAGCAGCCTACCACAGGGGGCATCCACTGAAGCTTTCTTT.

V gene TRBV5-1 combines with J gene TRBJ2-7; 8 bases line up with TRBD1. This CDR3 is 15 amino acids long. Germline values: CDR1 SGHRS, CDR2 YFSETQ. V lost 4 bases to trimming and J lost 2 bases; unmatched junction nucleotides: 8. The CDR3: CASSPEGTGPYEQYF. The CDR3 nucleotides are TGCGCCAGCAGCCCGGAAGGGACAGGACCCTACGAGCAGTACTTC.

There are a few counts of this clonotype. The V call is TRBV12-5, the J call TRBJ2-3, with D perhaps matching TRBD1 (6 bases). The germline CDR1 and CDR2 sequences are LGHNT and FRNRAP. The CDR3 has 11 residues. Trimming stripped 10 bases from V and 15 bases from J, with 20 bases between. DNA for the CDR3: TGTGCTATGGGCCTACAGGGAGTCTATTATTTT. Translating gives CAMGLQGVYYF.

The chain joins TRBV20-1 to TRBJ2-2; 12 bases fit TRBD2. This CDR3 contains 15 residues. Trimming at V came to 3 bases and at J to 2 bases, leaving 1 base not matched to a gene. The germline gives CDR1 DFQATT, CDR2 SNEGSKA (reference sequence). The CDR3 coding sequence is TGCAGTGCTAGTGGACTAGCGGGAAACACCGGGGAGCTGTTTTTT. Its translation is CSASGLAGNTGELFF.

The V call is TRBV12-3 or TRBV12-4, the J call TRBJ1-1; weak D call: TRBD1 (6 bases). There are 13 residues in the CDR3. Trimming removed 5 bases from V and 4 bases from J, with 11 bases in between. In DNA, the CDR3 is TGTGCCAGCAGTGTCCCAGGGGCCACTGAAGCTTTCTTT. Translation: CASSVPGATEAFF.

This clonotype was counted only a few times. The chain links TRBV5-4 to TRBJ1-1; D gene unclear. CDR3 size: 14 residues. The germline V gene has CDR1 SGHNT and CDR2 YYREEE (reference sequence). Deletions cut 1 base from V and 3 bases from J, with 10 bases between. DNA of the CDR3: TGTGCCAGCAGCTTGAGAGGGTGGGACACTGAAGCTTTCTTT. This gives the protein CASSLRGWDTEAFF.

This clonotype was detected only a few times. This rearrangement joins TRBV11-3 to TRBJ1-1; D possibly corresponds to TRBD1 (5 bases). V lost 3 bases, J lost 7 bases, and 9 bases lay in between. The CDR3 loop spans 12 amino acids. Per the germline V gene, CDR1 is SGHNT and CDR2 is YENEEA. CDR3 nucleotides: TGTGCCAGCAGCTTTCGGGACCATGAAGCTTTCTTT. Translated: CASSFRDHEAFF.

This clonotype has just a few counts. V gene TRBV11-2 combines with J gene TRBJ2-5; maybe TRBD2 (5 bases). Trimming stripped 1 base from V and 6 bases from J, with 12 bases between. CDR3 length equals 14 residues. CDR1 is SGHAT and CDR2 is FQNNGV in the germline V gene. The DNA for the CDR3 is TGTGCCAGCAGCTTAGGAGTGAGAGGGAAGACCCAGTACTTC. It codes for CASSLGVRGKTQYF.

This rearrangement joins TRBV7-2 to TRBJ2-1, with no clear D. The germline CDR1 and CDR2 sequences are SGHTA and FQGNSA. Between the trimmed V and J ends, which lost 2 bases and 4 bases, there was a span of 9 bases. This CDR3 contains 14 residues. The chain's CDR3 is CASSLSSIYNEQFF. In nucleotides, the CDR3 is TGTGCCAGCAGCTTAAGTTCGATTTACAATGAGCAGTTCTTC.